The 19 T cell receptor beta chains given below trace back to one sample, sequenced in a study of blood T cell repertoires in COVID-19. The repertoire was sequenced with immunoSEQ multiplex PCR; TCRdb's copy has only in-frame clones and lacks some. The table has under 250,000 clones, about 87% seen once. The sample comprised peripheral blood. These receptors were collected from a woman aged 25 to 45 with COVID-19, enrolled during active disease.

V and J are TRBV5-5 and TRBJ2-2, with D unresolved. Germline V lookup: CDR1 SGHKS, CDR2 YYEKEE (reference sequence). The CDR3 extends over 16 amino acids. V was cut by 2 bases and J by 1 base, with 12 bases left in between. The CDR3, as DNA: TGTGCCAGCAGCTTAGTTTCCCTAGAGAACACCGGGGAGCTGTTTTTT. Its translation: CASSLVSLENTGELFF.

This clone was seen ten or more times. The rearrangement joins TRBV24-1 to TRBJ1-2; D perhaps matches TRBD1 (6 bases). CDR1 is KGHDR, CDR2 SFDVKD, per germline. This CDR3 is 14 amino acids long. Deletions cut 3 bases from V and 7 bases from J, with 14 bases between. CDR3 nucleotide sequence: TGTGCCACCAGTGATGTCGGGACAACCCCTGGCTACACCTTC. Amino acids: CATSDVGTTPGYTF.

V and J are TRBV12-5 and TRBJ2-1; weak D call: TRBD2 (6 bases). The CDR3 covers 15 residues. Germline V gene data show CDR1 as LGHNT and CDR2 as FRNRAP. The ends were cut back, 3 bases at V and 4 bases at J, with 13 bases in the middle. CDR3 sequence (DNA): TGTGCTAGTGGTTTCGCTAGCGAGATATACAATGAGCAGTTCTTC. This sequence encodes CASGFASEIYNEQFF. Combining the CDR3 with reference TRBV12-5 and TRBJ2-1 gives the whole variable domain DARVTQTPRHKVTEMGQEVTMRCQPILGHNTVFWYRQTMMQGLELLAYFRNRAPLDDSGMPKDRFSAEMPDATLATLKIQPSEPRDSAVYFCASGFASEIYNEQFFGPGTRLTVL.

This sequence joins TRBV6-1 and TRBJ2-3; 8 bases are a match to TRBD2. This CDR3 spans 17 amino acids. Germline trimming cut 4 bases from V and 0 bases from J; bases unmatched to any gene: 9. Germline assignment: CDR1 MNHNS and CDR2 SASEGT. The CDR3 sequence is CASSGRGVLPSTDTQYF. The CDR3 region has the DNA TGTGCCAGCAGTGGGCGGGGGGTGCTCCCTAGCACAGATACGCAGTATTTT.

CDR3 in amino acids: CASSPLGGEQFF. DNA of the CDR3: TGTGCCAGCAGCCCGCTAGGCGGTGAGCAGTTCTTC. This sequence joins TRBV6-2 or TRBV6-3 and TRBJ2-1; D not resolved. V was shortened by 6 bases and J by 9 bases, with 12 bases between the two germline ends. This CDR3 has 12 amino acids. The germline gives CDR1 MNHEY, CDR2 SVGEGT.

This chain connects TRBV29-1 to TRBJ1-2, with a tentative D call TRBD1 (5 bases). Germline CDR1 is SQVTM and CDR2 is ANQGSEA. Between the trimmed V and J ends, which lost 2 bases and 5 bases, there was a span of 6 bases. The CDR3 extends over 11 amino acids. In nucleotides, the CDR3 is TGCAGCGTTGAAAGGGGTTATGGCTACACCTTC. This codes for CSVERGYGYTF. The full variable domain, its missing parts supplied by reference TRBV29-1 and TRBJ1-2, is SAVISQKPSRDICQRGTSLTIQCQVDSQVTMMFWYRQQPGQSLTLIATANQGSEATYESGFVIDKFPISRPNLTFSTLTVSNMSPEDSSIYLCSVERGYGYTFGSGTRLTVV.

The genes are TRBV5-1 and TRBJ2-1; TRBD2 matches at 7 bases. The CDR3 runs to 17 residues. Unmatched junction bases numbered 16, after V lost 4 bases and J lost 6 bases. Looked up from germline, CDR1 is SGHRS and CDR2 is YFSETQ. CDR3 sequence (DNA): TGCGCCAGCAGCCTAGCTACCGGGACTACCACTGTCAATGAGCAGTTCTTC. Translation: CASSLATGTTTVNEQFF.

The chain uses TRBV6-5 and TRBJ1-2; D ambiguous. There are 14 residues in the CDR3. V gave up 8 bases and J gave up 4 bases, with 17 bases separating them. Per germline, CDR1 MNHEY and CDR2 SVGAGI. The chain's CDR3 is CASGESPGSYGYTF. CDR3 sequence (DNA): TGTGCCAGCGGCGAGTCCCCGGGAAGCTATGGCTACACCTTC.

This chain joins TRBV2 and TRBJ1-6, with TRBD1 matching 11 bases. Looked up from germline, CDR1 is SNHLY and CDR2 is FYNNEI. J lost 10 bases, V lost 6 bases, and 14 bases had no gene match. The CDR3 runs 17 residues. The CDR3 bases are TGTGCCAGCAGGTCACCTCCCGGGACAGGGGGAGGATCACCCCTCCACTTT. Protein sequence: CASRSPPGTGGGSPLHF.

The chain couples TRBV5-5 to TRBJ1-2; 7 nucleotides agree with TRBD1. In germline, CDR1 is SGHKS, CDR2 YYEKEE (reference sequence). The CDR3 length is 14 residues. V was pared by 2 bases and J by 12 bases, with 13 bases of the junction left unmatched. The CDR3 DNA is TGTGCCAGCAGCTTTTTCCGGACAGGCCGCGTGGACACCTTC. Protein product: CASSFFRTGRVDTF.

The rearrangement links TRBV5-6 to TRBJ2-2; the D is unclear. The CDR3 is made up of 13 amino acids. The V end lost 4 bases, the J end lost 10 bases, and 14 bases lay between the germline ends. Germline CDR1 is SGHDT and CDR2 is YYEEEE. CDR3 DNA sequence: TGTGCCAGCAGCCCCGGCGGTTCGACGGAGCTGTTTTTT. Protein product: CASSPGGSTELFF.

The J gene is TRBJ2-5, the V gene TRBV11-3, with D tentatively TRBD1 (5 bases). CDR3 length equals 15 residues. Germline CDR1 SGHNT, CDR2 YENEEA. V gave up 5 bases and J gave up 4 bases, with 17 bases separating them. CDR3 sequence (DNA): TGTGCCAGCAGCCCGAAGGGTACAGGTCTAGAGACCCAGTACTTC. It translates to CASSPKGTGLETQYF.

The CDR3: CASSPLRDRVIEQFF. Written as DNA, the CDR3 is TGTGCCAGCAGCCCACTCCGGGACAGGGTAATTGAGCAGTTCTTC. The chain couples TRBV7-8 to TRBJ2-1, with TRBD1 matching 9 bases. V lost 5 bases, J lost 9 bases, and 11 bases stayed unmatched. Germline loops: CDR1 SGHVS, CDR2 FQNEAQ. The CDR3 consists of 15 residues.

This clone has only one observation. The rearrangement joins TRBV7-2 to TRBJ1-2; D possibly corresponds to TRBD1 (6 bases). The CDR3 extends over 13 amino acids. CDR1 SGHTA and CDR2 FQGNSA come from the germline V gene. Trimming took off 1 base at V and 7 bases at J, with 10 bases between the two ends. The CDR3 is CASSLEGGIGYTF. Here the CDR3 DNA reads TGTGCCAGCAGCTTAGAGGGGGGGATTGGCTACACCTTC.

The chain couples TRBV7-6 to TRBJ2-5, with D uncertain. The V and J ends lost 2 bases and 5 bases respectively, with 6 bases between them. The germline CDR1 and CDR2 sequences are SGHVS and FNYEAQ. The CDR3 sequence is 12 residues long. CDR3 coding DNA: TGTGCCAGCAGCTTAACCCGGGAGACCCAGTACTTC. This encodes CASSLTRETQYF.

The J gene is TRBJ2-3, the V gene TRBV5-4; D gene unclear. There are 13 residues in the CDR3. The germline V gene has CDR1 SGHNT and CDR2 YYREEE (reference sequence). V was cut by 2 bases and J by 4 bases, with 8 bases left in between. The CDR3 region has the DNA TGTGCCAGCAGCTTTGAGTACGCAGATACGCAGTATTTT. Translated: CASSFEYADTQYF.

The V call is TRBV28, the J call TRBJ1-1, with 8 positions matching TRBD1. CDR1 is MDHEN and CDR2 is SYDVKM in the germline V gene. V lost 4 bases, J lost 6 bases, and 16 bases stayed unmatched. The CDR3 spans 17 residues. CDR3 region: CASSSSRDRPLRAEAFF. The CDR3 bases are TGTGCCAGCAGTTCCTCCCGGGACAGGCCTCTTAGGGCTGAAGCTTTCTTT.

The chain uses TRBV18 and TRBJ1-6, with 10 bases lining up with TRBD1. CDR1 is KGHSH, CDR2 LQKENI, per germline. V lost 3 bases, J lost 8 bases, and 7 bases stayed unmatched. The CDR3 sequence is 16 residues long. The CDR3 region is CASSPEGQGPYSPLHF. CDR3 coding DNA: TGTGCCAGCTCACCCGAGGGACAGGGGCCCTATTCACCCCTCCACTTT.

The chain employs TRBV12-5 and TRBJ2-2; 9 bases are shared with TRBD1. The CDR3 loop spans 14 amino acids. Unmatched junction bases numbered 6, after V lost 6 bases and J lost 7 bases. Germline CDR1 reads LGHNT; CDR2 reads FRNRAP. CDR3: CASGQGALHGELFF. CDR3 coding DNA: TGTGCTAGTGGACAGGGGGCACTTCACGGGGAGCTGTTTTTT.